This TCR beta chain was sequenced for a study of shared clonotypes between healthy human individuals. Naive CD8 populations comprised CD45RO-negative cells positively selected for CCR7, excluding terminally differentiated effector memory CD45RA+ cells. General study findings and limits: Limited genetic and exposure-history diversity came from having few donors.

Points on this clone: Its target is unknown. Other DNA sequences in the same sample also yield this CDR3.

A roughly 200 ng quantity of DNA, around 30,000 T cell genomes, went into the sorted-subset replicate PCRs. Sequencing was performed with immunoSEQ multiplex PCR; in TCRdb, only in-frame clones are kept and a portion is missing. The sample gives millions of clones, about 93% of which show up once; about 1.8% is in the top ten. Losses at the gene ends were 5 bases for V and 10 bases for J; bases not matched to a gene: 10. The CDR3 contains 15 residues. Germline V lookup: CDR1 MNHEY, CDR2 SMNVEV (reference sequence). The sequenced sample was naive CD8+ T cells from PBMCs. This receptor was taken from a man between 18 and 29 years old in good health. Some clones in this sample may be carry-over from other donors' samples. This rearrangement joins TRBV27 to TRBJ2-1; the match to TRBD2 covers 11 bases. CDR3 residues: CASSLILAGVGEQFF. For the CDR3, the DNA is TGTGCCAGCAGTCTAATACTAGCGGGAGTTGGGGAGCAGTTCTTC.